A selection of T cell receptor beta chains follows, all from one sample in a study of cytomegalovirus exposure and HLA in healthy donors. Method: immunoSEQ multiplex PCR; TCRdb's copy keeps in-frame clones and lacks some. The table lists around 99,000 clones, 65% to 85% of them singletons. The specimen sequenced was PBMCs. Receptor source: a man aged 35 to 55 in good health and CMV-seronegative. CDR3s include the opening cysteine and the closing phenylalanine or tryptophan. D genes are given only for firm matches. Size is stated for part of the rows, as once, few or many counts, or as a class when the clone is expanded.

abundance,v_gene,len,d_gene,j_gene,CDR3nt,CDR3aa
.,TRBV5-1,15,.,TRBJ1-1,TGCGCCAGCAGCTTGGGGCCCCGGGAGAACACTGAAGCTTTCTTT,CASSLGPRENTEAFF
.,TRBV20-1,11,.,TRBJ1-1,TGCAGTGCTAGTAGGCAGGGGGAAGCTTTCTTT,CSASRQGEAFF
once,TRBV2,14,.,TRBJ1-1,TGTGCCAGCACCCAGGGGAGTGGAAACACTGAAGCTTTCTTT,CASTQGSGNTEAFF
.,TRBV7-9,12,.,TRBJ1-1,TGTTCCAGCAGCCCTCCGAGCCTTATAGCTTTCTTT,CSSSPPSLIAFF
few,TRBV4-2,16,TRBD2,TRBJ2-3,TGTGCCAGCAGCCGCCTGACTAGCGGGAGTCAAGATACGCAGTATTTT,CASSRLTSGSQDTQYF
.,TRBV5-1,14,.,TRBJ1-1,TGCGCCAGCAGCCTGGCTAAGGACACCGCTAGAGCTTTCTTT,CASSLAKDTARAFF
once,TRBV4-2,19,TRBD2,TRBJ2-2,TGTGCCAGCAGCCAAGGGAGGACTAGCGGGAGGGCGAACACCGGGGAGCTGTTTTTT,CASSQGRTSGRANTGELFF
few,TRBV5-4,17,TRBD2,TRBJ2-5,TGTGCCAGCAGCTTGGACTCTAGCGGGAGGGCTCAAGAGACCCAGTACTTC,CASSLDSSGRAQETQYF
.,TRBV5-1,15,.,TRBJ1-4,TGCGCCAGCAGCTTGGCGTCAGGGGCCGGTGAAAAACTGTTTTTT,CASSLASGAGEKLFF
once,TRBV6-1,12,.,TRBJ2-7,TGTGCCAGCAAGGGGCAAGTCTACGAGCAGTACTTC,CASKGQVYEQYF
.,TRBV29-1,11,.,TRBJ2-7,TGCAGCGTTGAAGGGCGGGATGAGCAGTACTTC,CSVEGRDEQYF
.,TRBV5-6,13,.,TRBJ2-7,TGTGCCAGCCGAGCCATGGGAGCCCACGAGCAGTACTTC,CASRAMGAHEQYF
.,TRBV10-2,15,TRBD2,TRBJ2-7,TGCGCCAGCAGTGAAGGGACTAGCGGATTCTACGAGCAGTACTTC,CASSEGTSGFYEQYF
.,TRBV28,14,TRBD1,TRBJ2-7,TGTGCCAGCAGTTACAGGACAGGGGCCTACGAGCAGTACTTC,CASSYRTGAYEQYF
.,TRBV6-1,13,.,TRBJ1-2,TGTGCCAGCAGAAAGACAGGAAACCGCGGCTACACCTTC,CASRKTGNRGYTF
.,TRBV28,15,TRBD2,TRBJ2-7,TGTGCCAGCAGCGAACCGTCTAGCGGGTTATACGAGCAGTACTTC,CASSEPSSGLYEQYF
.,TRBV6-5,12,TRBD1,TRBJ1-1,TGTGCCAGCAGTTTTAACAGGGGCCAGGCTTTCTTT,CASSFNRGQAFF
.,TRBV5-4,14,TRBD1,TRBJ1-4,TGTGCCAGCAGCCGCGTCGGACAGGGGGAAAAACTGTTTTTT,CASSRVGQGEKLFF
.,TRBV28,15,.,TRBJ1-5,TGTGCCAGTTTTAGTGGGGGGATGGACTATCAGCCCCAGCATTTT,CASFSGGMDYQPQHF
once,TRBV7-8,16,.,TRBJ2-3,TGTGCCAGCAGCAAAGGCCAGAACTACTACACAGATACGCAGTATTTT,CASSKGQNYYTDTQYF